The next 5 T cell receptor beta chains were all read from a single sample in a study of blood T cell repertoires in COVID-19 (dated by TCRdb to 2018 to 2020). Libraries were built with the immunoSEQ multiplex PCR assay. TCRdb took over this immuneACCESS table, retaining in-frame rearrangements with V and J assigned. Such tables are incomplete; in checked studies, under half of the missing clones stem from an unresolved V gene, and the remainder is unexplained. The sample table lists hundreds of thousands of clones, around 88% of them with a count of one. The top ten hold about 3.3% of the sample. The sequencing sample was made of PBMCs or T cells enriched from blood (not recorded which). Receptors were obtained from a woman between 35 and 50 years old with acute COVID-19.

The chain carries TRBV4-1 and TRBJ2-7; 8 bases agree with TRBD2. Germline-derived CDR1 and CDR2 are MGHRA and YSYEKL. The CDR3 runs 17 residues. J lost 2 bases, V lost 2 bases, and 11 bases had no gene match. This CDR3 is CASSQWVGGRYTYEQYF. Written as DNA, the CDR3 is TGCGCCAGCAGCCAATGGGTAGGCGGGAGGTACACCTACGAGCAGTACTTC.

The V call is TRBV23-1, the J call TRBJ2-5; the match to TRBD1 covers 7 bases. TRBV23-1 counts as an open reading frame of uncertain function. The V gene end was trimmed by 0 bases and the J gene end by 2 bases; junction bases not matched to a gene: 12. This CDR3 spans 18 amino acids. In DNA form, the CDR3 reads TGCGCCAGCAGTCAATCCCCCCGCGACAGGGAGAATCAAGAGACCCAGTACTTC. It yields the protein CASSQSPRDRENQETQYF.

This CDR3 reads CASSPDRDALADTQYF. CDR3 nucleotide sequence: TGTGCCAGCAGCCCGGACAGGGACGCGTTGGCAGATACGCAGTATTTT. The chain employs TRBV27 and TRBJ2-3, with 8 bases lining up with TRBD1. Germline assignment: CDR1 MNHEY and CDR2 SMNVEV (reference sequence). The V segment lost 6 bases and the J segment 4 bases; nucleotides outside the gene matches: 12. The CDR3 is made up of 16 amino acids.

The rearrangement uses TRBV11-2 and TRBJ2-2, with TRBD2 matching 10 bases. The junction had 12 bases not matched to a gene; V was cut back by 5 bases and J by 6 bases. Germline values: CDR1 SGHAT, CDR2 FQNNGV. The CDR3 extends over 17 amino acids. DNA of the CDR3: TGTGCCAGCAGCGTAAGGGACCTAGCGGGAGTGTCCGGGGAGCTGTTTTTT. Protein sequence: CASSVRDLAGVSGELFF.

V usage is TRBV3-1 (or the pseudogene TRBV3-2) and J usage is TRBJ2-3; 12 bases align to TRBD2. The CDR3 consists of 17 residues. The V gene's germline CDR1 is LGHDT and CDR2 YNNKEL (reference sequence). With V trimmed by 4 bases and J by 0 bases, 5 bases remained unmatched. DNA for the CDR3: TGTGCCAGCAGCCCCCTAGGGACTAGCGGGAGCACAGATACGCAGTATTTT. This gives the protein CASSPLGTSGSTDTQYF.